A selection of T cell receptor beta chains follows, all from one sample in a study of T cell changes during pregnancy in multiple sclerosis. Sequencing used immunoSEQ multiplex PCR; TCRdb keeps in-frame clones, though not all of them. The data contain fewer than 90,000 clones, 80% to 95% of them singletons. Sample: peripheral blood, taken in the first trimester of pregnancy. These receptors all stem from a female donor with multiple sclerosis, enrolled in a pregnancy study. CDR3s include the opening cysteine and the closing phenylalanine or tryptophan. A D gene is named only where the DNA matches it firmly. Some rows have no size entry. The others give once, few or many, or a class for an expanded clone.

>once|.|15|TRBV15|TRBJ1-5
TGTGCCACCAGCATCTCCGGGGGGGGAGCACAGCCCCAGCATTTT
CATSISGGGAQPQHF
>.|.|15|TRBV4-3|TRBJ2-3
TGCGCCAGCAGCCAAGATCTTGGCCTCCCAGATACGCAGTATTTT
CASSQDLGLPDTQYF
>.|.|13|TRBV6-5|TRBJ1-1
TGTGCCAGCAGTTACGAGGCATACACTGAAGCTTTCTTT
CASSYEAYTEAFF
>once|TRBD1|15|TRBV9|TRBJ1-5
TGTGCCAGCAGCCAGGGGGGCGGTATAAATCAGCCCCAGCATTTT
CASSQGGGINQPQHF
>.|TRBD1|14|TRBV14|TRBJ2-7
TGTGCCAGCAGCCCAACAGGGGGTCCCTACGAGCAGTACTTC
CASSPTGGPYEQYF
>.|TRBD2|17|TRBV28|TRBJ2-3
TGTGCCAGCAGTTCATACCGACTAGCGGGAGGTCGAGATACGCAGTATTTT
CASSSYRLAGGRDTQYF
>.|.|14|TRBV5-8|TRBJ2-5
TGTGCCAGCAGCTTAGGACTCCCCCGTGAGACCCAGTACTTC
CASSLGLPRETQYF
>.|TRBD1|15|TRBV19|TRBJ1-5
TGTGCCACCAAAACGGCAGGGGGGAGCAATCAGCCCCAGCATTTT
CATKTAGGSNQPQHF
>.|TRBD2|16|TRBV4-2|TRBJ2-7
TGTGCCAGCAGCCAAGAGGGGACTACCGGGGTCTACGAGCAGTACTTC
CASSQEGTTGVYEQYF
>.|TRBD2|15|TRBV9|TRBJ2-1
TGTGCCAGCAGCCCAACTAGCGGGAGAGTAAATGAGCAGTTCTTC
CASSPTSGRVNEQFF